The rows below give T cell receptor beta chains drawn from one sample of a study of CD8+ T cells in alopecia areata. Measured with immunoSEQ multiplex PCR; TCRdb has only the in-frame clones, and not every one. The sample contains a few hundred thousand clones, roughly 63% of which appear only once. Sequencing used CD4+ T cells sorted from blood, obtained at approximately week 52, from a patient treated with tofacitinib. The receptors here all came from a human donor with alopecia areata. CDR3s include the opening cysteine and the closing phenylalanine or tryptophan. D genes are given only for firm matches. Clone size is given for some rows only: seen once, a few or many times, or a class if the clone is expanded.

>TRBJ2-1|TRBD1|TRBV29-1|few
TGCAGCGTTGTTCTTTTGACAGGGGGTTTTCTGGATGAGCAGTTCTTC
CSVVLLTGGFLDEQFF
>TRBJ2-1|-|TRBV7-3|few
TGTGCCAGCAGCGGAGGAGGCCTCGACAATGAGCAGTTCTTC
CASSGGGLDNEQFF
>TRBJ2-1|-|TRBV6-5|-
TGTGCCAGCAGTTCAGGACGCAATGAGCAGTTCTTC
CASSSGRNEQFF
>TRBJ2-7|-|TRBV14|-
TGTGCCAGCAGCCAAGGGGCCGTTACGGAGCAGTACTTC
CASSQGAVTEQYF
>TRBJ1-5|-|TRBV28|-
TGTGCCAGCAATTATAACAGGGAGAGTCAGCCCCAGCATTTT
CASNYNRESQPQHF
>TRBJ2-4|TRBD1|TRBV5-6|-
TGTGCCAGCCTCCTTTCCGGGACAGGGGGACACATTCAGTACTTC
CASLLSGTGGHIQYF
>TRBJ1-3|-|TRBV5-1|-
TGCGCCAGCAGCCCGACGTCTGGAAACACCATATATTTT
CASSPTSGNTIYF
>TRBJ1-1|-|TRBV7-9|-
TGTGCCAGCAGCTTAGCGTGGGGAGTGAACACTGAAGCTTTCTTT
CASSLAWGVNTEAFF
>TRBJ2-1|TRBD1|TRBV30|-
TGTGCCATAGCAGGGGGCGCTGAGCAGTTCTTC
CAIAGGAEQFF
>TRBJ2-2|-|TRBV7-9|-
TGTGCCAGCAAGGGGACCTACACCGGGGAGCTGTTTTTT
CASKGTYTGELFF
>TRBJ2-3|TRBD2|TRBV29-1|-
TGCAGCGCCAGGACTAGCTTCACAGATACGCAGTATTTT
CSARTSFTDTQYF
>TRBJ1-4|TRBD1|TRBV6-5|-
TGTGCCAGCAGTTACTCGTCAGGGGGGAAGGAAAAACTGTTTTTT
CASSYSSGGKEKLFF
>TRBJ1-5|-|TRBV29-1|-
TGCAGCGTTGAGCACAGGCCGGGTCAGCCCCAGCATTTT
CSVEHRPGQPQHF
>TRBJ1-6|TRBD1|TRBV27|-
TGTGCCAGCAGTTCCCGGGACAGGCACAATTCACCCCTCCACTTT
CASSSRDRHNSPLHF
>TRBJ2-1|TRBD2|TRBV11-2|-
TGTGCCAGCAGCTCCGTTCTAGCGGGGCCTGACATTGGCAATGAGCAGTTCTTC
CASSSVLAGPDIGNEQFF
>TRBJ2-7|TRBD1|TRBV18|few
TGTGCCAGCTCACCGGGACAGGGGGCTTACGAGCAGTACTTC
CASSPGQGAYEQYF
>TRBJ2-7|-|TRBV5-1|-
TGCGCCAGCACCCCCGGGCAGGGCTACGAGCAGTACTTC
CASTPGQGYEQYF
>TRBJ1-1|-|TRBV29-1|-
TGCAGCGTTGGGGAAGGGAGCTCTGAAGCTTTCTTT
CSVGEGSSEAFF
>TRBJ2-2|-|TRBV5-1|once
TGCGCCAGCAGCTTTGAGGGATTCACCGGGGAGCTGTTTTTT
CASSFEGFTGELFF
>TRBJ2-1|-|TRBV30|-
TGTGCCTGGAGTGCCACTTGGGGGAATCATGAGCAGTTCTTC
CAWSATWGNHEQFF
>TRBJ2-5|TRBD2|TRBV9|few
TGTGCCAGCAGCCCGCGCACTATACGGGGGGGCCAAGAGACCCAGTACTTC
CASSPRTIRGGQETQYF
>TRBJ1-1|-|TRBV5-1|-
TGCGCCAGCAGCTTGGCGCCGGGTAACAGGGACGAAGCTTTCTTT
CASSLAPGNRDEAFF
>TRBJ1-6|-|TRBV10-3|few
TGTGCCATCAGTGACAGCAGTGTCAATTCACCCCTCCACTTT
CAISDSSVNSPLHF
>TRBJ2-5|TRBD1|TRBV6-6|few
TGTGCCAGCAGCCGTAACAGGGGGGCTGGGGAGACCCAGTACTTC
CASSRNRGAGETQYF
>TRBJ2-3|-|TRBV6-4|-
TGTGCCAGCGCGGGGGCCGGCGGAGATACGCAGTATTTT
CASAGAGGDTQYF
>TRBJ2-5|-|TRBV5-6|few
TGTGCCAGCAGCTTGGTTGGCCTTGGGCAAGAGACCCAGTACTTC
CASSLVGLGQETQYF
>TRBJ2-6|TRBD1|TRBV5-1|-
TGCGCCAGCAGCTTGTGGGGGCCGGGACAGCAATCCACTGGGGCCAACGTCCTGACTTTC
CASSLWGPGQQSTGANVLTF
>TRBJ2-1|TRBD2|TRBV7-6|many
TGTGCCAGCAGCTTACCGGGGGGGCCCCGGAATGAGCAGTTCTTC
CASSLPGGPRNEQFF
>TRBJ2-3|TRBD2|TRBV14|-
TGTGCCAGCAGCCTCCCGGGACTAGCTTCCGATACGCAGTATTTT
CASSLPGLASDTQYF
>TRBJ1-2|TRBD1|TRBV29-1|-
TGCAGCGTTGAGGAGACCAGGGGGCGCAACTATGGCTACACCTTC
CSVEETRGRNYGYTF
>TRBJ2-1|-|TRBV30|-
TGTGCCCAAGGGTACAATGAGCAGTTCTTC
CAQGYNEQFF
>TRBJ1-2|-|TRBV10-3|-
TGTGCCATCAGTGACAAAGGTGGCTACACCTTC
CAISDKGGYTF
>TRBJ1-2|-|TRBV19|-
TGTGCCAGTAGTATTGAACAGGTCGGCGGCTACACCTTC
CASSIEQVGGYTF
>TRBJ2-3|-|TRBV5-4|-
TGTGCCAGCAGCTTGGGTGGGTCAGGGAAAGATACGCAGTATTTT
CASSLGGSGKDTQYF
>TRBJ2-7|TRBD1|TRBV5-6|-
TGTGCCAGCAGCCCTGACCGGGACAGGGGCGCCGAGCAGTACTTC
CASSPDRDRGAEQYF
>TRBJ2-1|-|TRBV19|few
TGTGCCAGTAGTGACTTCCAGTCCAGCTCCTACAATGAGCAGTTCTTC
CASSDFQSSSYNEQFF
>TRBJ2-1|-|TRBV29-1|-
TGCAGCGCCGGAGTTGGAGCGTATGAGCAGTTCTTC
CSAGVGAYEQFF
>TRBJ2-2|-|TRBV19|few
TGTGCCAGTAGTCTAAGTAGGAACACCGGGGAGCTGTTTTTT
CASSLSRNTGELFF
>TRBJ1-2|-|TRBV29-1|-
TGCAGCGCGGGTTTCAGGGGAAATAATGGCTACACCTTC
CSAGFRGNNGYTF
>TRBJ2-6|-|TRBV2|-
TGTGCCAGCAGTACGAGCTCTGGGGCCAACGTCCTGACTTTC
CASSTSSGANVLTF
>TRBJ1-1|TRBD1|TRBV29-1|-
TGCAGCGTGGCTGGGACAGTGAACACTGAAGCTTTCTTT
CSVAGTVNTEAFF
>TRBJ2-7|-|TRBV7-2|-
TGTGCCAGCAGCCCCGCGGTTGGGTACGAGCAGTACTTC
CASSPAVGYEQYF
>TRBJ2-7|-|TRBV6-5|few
TGTGCCAGCAGTTACCCGGGGACCTACGAGCAGTACTTC
CASSYPGTYEQYF
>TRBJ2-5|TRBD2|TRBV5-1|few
TGCGCCAGCAGCTCCCCCATAGCGGGGGGCCGCCAAGAGACCCAGTACTTC
CASSSPIAGGRQETQYF
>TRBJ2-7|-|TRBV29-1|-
TGCAGCGTTGAAGCTGGACAGAGAGCGAACTACGAGCAGTACTTC
CSVEAGQRANYEQYF
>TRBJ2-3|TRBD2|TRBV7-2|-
TGTGCCAGCTTTGGGAGCGGGGCTTCCGCAGATACGCAGTATTTT
CASFGSGASADTQYF
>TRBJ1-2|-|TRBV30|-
TGTGCCTGGAAAGAGGGATCGTTGGGCTACACCTTC
CAWKEGSLGYTF
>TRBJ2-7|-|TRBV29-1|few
TGCAGCGCTACAGAAGAGGGCGAGCAGTACTTC
CSATEEGEQYF
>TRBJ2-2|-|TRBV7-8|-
TGTGCCAGCAGCTCCCAAACCATGAACACCGGGGAGCTGTTTTTT
CASSSQTMNTGELFF
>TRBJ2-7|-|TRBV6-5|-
TGTGCCAGCAGTTACTCGACTCGCAGGGTAGGCTACGAGCAGTACTTC
CASSYSTRRVGYEQYF
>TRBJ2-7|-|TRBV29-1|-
TGCAGCGTGGCCCGGGACCGGTTTGGGGCCGGGGAGCAGTACTTC
CSVARDRFGAGEQYF